One and the same sample provided the 14 T cell receptor beta chains below, sequenced in a study of blood T cell repertoires in COVID-19. The repertoire was sequenced with immunoSEQ multiplex PCR; TCRdb's copy has only in-frame clones and lacks some. The table records about 120,000 clones, roughly 88% of them present only once. The sample comprised peripheral blood. The source is a man aged 50-60 years with acute or convalescent COVID-19.

The V gene is TRBV25-1, the J gene TRBJ2-5; the D gene is possibly TRBD2 (6 bases). Germline assignment: CDR1 MGHDK and CDR2 SYGVNS. The CDR3 has 12 amino acids. Deletions cut 7 bases from V and 4 bases from J, with 10 bases between. CDR3 coding DNA: TGTGCCAGCATGCGGAGGGGAGAGACCCAGTACTTC. Its protein product is CASMRRGETQYF.

This clone was seen a few times. The V gene is TRBV10-3, the J gene TRBJ1-1; 8 bases map to TRBD1. V shed 7 bases, J shed 0 bases, and the junction held 7 bases outside the gene matches. The CDR3 has 15 residues. Germline V gives CDR1 ENHRY, CDR2 SYGVKD. CDR3 in amino acids: CAIMAGGLLNTEAFF. The CDR3 DNA is TGTGCCATCATGGCAGGGGGCCTTCTGAACACTGAAGCTTTCTTT.

The chain is built from TRBV4-1 and TRBJ2-5; 9 bases match TRBD1. The CDR3 is 14 residues long. Germline V gene lookup returns CDR1 MGHRA and CDR2 YSYEKL. V dropped 3 bases and J dropped 2; count of bases not matched to a gene: 1. In DNA, the CDR3 is TGCGCCAGCAGCCAGGGGACAGGGCAAGAGACCCAGTACTTC. It yields the protein CASSQGTGQETQYF.

V usage is TRBV5-1 and J usage is TRBJ2-2, with TRBD2 as a possible D gene (6 bases). This CDR3 has 16 residues. With 0 bases removed from V and 0 bases from J, the gap between germline ends came to 9 bases. Germline V lookup: CDR1 SGHRS, CDR2 YFSETQ. The CDR3 region has the DNA TGCGCCAGCAGCTTGGGTGGGGGGTCGAACACCGGGGAGCTGTTTTTT. Translating gives CASSLGGGSNTGELFF. The full variable domain, in which reference TRBV5-1 and TRBJ2-2 provide the parts outside the CDR3, is KAGVTQTPRYLIKTRGQQVTLSCSPISGHRSVSWYQQTPGQGLQFLFEYFSETQRNKGNFPGRFSGRQFSNSRSEMNVSTLELGDSALYLCASSLGGGSNTGELFFGEGSRLTVL.

The V and J genes are TRBV6-5 and TRBJ1-1, with TRBD1 matching over 11 bases. This CDR3 spans 14 amino acids. Germline-derived CDR1 and CDR2 are MNHEY and SVGAGI. The V and J ends lost 7 bases and 4 bases, in that order; junction bases with no gene match: 5. The chain's CDR3 is CASMGGTGGTEAFF. The CDR3 nucleotides read TGTGCCAGCATGGGTGGGACAGGGGGCACTGAAGCTTTCTTT.

This clone was recorded only once. The junction differs from germline at one of its ends, possibly a read error. CDR3 coding DNA: TGTGCCAGCAGGTCCTTTCCGGGACTAGAGGTCTTC. Its protein is CASRSFPGLEVF. The chain couples TRBV6-5 to TRBJ2-1, with 8 positions matching TRBD2. This CDR3 has 12 amino acids. Germline V CDR1 and CDR2: MNHEY, SVGAGI.

This clone was observed a handful of times. The chain has TRBV27 and TRBJ1-1, with D perhaps TRBD1 (6 bases). This CDR3 is 15 amino acids long. CDR1 is MNHEY, CDR2 SMNVEV, per germline (reference sequence). Trimming took off 7 bases at V and 1 base at J, with 16 bases between the two ends. This CDR3 is CASTSLVQGNTEAFF. The CDR3 region has the DNA TGTGCCAGCACCTCTCTCGTACAGGGGAACACTGAAGCTTTCTTT.

The chain uses TRBV5-1 and TRBJ2-5; 8 positions match TRBD1. Germline CDR1 reads SGHRS; CDR2 reads YFSETQ. CDR3 length equals 14 residues. With 4 bases clipped from V and 2 bases from J, the junction kept 4 bases outside the gene matches. The CDR3 DNA reads TGCGCCAGCAGCATCTGGACAGGGCAAGAGACCCAGTACTTC. Protein product: CASSIWTGQETQYF.

The CDR3 region has the DNA TGCGCCAGCAGCTCTACAGGACCCAACTATGGCTACACCTTC. Protein: CASSSTGPNYGYTF. The chain carries TRBV5-1 and TRBJ1-2, with D perhaps matching TRBD1 (5 bases). Per germline, CDR1 SGHRS and CDR2 YFSETQ. The CDR3 spans 14 residues. V dropped 3 bases and J dropped 2 bases, with 11 bases sitting between them.

The CDR3 nucleotides are TGTGCCAGCAGCTTAGTTCGAGGATTCTCTGGAAACACCATATATTTT. Its protein is CASSLVRGFSGNTIYF. The V and J genes are TRBV11-1 and TRBJ1-3; D is ambiguous. CDR3 length: 16 amino acids. Trimming removed 1 base at V and 0 bases at J, with 10 bases between. Germline CDR1 is SGHAT and CDR2 is FQDESV (reference sequence).

This chain uses TRBV30 with TRBJ2-2; 10 positions agree with TRBD1. CDR1 and CDR2 from the germline V gene are GTSNPN and SVGIG (reference sequence). The CDR3 is made up of 13 amino acids. V shed 5 bases and J 5 bases; nucleotides not matched to a gene: 2. In nucleotides, the CDR3 is TGTGCCTGGGCGGACAGGGGGACCGGGGAGCTGTTTTTT. Translating gives CAWADRGTGELFF.

This rearrangement joins TRBV27 to TRBJ2-2, with D perhaps TRBD1 (5 bases). Trimming stripped 6 bases from V and 5 bases from J, with 13 bases between. CDR1 MNHEY and CDR2 SMNVEV come from the germline V gene (reference sequence). This CDR3 has 14 residues. The CDR3 protein is CASRAHTGTGELFF. The CDR3 nucleotides are TGTGCCAGCAGAGCTCATACAGGAACCGGGGAGCTGTTTTTT.

The chain couples TRBV19 to TRBJ2-1, with TRBD2 matching 8 bases. There are 15 residues in the CDR3. The ends lost 4 bases at V and 0 bases at J; junction bases unmatched: 2. Germline V lookup: CDR1 LNHDA, CDR2 SQIVND (reference sequence). The CDR3 protein is CASSRLATSYNEQFF. The CDR3 bases are TGTGCCAGTAGTAGACTAGCGACCTCCTACAATGAGCAGTTCTTC.

This chain connects TRBV19 to TRBJ1-5; 9 bases are a match to TRBD1. The CDR3 sequence is 16 residues long. Germline V gene lookup returns CDR1 LNHDA and CDR2 SQIVND (reference sequence). J gave up 3 bases and V 1 base, and 4 bases lay outside the gene matches. CDR3 protein: CASSIAGTGYNQPQHF. The DNA for the CDR3 is TGTGCCAGTAGTATAGCCGGGACAGGGTACAATCAGCCCCAGCATTTT.